Listed below are T cell receptor beta chains from one sample, sequenced in a study of technical replicates of blood from several donors. Data came from immunoSEQ multiplex PCR; TCRdb stores just in-frame clones and leaves some out. The sample has some 57,000 clones, more than 95% seen once. Source material: T cells isolated from PBMCs. The receptors here all came from a human donor in good health. Each CDR3 is given with its conserved first and last residue. Fields, in order: V gene, J gene, D gene, clone size, CDR3 DNA, CDR3 protein. A D gene is named only where the DNA matches it firmly. Clone size is shown for a subset of rows, as once, few, many or a class of expanded clone.

TRBV11-3	TRBJ1-1	.	once	TGTGCCAGCAGCTTCGTCCGCCTAAAATACCCCCGGGATTCGAACACTGAAGCTTTCTTT	CASSFVRLKYPRDSNTEAFF
TRBV25-1	TRBJ2-2	.	.	TGTGCCAGCAGCTCTTGGGGCGGGGCAGGTATCGGGGAGCTGTTTTTT	CASSSWGGAGIGELFF
TRBV7-9	TRBJ1-3	.	.	TGTGCCAGCAGCTTAGAGGGGCCAAACGGAAACACCATATATTTT	CASSLEGPNGNTIYF
TRBV27	TRBJ2-3	TRBD2	.	TGTGCCAGCAGTCCAGGAAAGACTAGCGGGAGGCAGGAAAGTAGCACAGATACGCAGTATTTT	CASSPGKTSGRQESSTDTQYF
TRBV4-2	TRBJ2-7	TRBD2	.	TGTGCCAGCAGCCAAGTGTCGACTAGCGGGGGAAACGAGCAGTACTTC	CASSQVSTSGGNEQYF
TRBV2	TRBJ2-2	.	once	TGTGCCAGCAGTGAAGCGGAGGACTTCAATCCCGGGGAGCTGTTTTTT	CASSEAEDFNPGELFF
TRBV19	TRBJ1-5	.	.	TGTGCCAGTAGTTCGCGGAGGGGGCCCCAGCATTTT	CASSSRRGPQHF
TRBV11-1	TRBJ2-1	.	.	TGTGCCAGCGGGGGACATTACAATGAGCAGTTCTTC	CASGGHYNEQFF
TRBV7-9	TRBJ1-5	.	.	TGTGCCAGCAGCGCATCGCGTCTCGGCAATCAGCCCCAGCATTTT	CASSASRLGNQPQHF
TRBV29-1	TRBJ1-4	.	.	TGCAGCGCCTTCAGGGGAGGGCGGGAAAAACTGTTTTTT	CSAFRGGREKLFF
TRBV9	TRBJ2-3	.	.	TGTGCCAGCAGCGTAGAAGTCCCGGGTCCGGAGCTTTCCACAGATACGCAGTATTTT	CASSVEVPGPELSTDTQYF
TRBV4-1	TRBJ1-2	TRBD1	.	TGCGCCAGCAGCCAAGGAAACCAGGGACAGCGAATGAACTATGGCTACACCTTC	CASSQGNQGQRMNYGYTF
TRBV6-1	TRBJ2-1	TRBD2	.	TGTGCCAGCAGTGGTGAGCGGGGGAGGGTGAGGCAGTTCTTC	CASSGERGRVRQFF
TRBV28	TRBJ2-7	TRBD1	.	TGTGCCAGCAGCCCGAACTTCGGGACAGGCCACTACGAGCAGTACTTC	CASSPNFGTGHYEQYF
TRBV29-1	TRBJ2-3	TRBD2	once	TGCAGCGTTTCCCCCGGGAATAGCGGGAGGGCGGGAGATACGCAGTATTTT	CSVSPGNSGRAGDTQYF
TRBV11-3	TRBJ2-5	.	.	TGTGCCAGCAGCTTCCCACCTTTAAGCGCCCAGTACTTC	CASSFPPLSAQYF
TRBV7-8	TRBJ1-2	.	.	TGTGCCAGCAGCTTAGCTATTGGGGGCAAGGATGGAAACGGCTACACCTTC	CASSLAIGGKDGNGYTF
TRBV5-1	TRBJ2-3	.	.	TGCGCCAGCAGCCCTGTGGTACAGGGAATCACAGATACGCAGTATTTT	CASSPVVQGITDTQYF
TRBV19	TRBJ2-7	.	.	TGTGCCAGTACCCCTAGTGTAGGTTCTGGGGAGCAGTACTTC	CASTPSVGSGEQYF
TRBV19	TRBJ2-7	TRBD2	.	TGTGCCAGTAGTCGGACTAGCGGGGGAATCGTTTACGAGCAGTACTTC	CASSRTSGGIVYEQYF
TRBV30	TRBJ1-6	.	once	TGTGCCTGGAGTGGTGGGAGATCACCCCTCCACTTT	CAWSGGRSPLHF
TRBV30	TRBJ2-7	TRBD2	.	TGTGCCTGGAGTGCCCCCCCGGGGGGAGCCAAACGCCGGGGAGAGCAGTACTTC	CAWSAPPGGAKRRGEQYF
TRBV7-6	TRBJ2-1	TRBD1	.	TGTGCCAGCAGCTTCGGGACAGTCAATGAGCAGTTCTTC	CASSFGTVNEQFF
TRBV10-2	TRBJ2-2	TRBD2	.	TGCGCCAGCAGTAAACCGGGACTAGCGGGAGGTGGGGGTACCGGGGAGCTGTTTTTT	CASSKPGLAGGGGTGELFF